These 32 T cell receptor beta chains were all obtained from the same sample, sequenced in a study of cytotoxic CD8 clonotypes in ibrutinib-treated CLL. Generated by immunoSEQ multiplex PCR, the TCRdb table keeps only in-frame clones and is missing some. Of approximately 70,000 clones in the sample, approximately 80% were seen once. Sequenced material: PBMCs, taken at disease progression, from a patient treated with ibrutinib. These receptors came from a human donor with chronic lymphocytic leukemia.

The CDR3 bases are TGTGCCATTCAACCGGGGACAGGGGCGGAAAAACTGTTTTTT. It codes for CAIQPGTGAEKLFF. The chain uses TRBV28 and TRBJ1-4; 10 nucleotides align to TRBD1. This CDR3 is built from 14 residues. The germline V gene has CDR1 MDHEN and CDR2 SYDVKM. Unmatched junction bases numbered 10, after V lost 10 bases and J lost 8 bases.

V is TRBV9 and J is TRBJ2-1, with 15 bases identical to TRBD2. The CDR3 is 23 amino acids. Germline trimming cut 4 bases from V and 0 bases from J; bases unmatched to any gene: 20. Germline V gene data show CDR1 as SGDLS and CDR2 as YYNGEE. The CDR3 reads CASSTPGLAGGPRKLSSYNEQFF. The CDR3 DNA reads TGTGCCAGCAGCACACCGGGACTAGCGGGAGGCCCGAGAAAATTGAGCTCCTACAATGAGCAGTTCTTC.

The J gene is TRBJ1-5, the V gene TRBV7-8; D remains ambiguous. This CDR3 has 18 residues. From germline, CDR1 is SGHVS and CDR2 FQNEAQ. V lost 5 bases, J lost 0 bases, and 20 bases lay in between. The DNA for the CDR3 is TGTGCCAGCAGCAATAGCTACAGCAAATTCTTTAGCAATCAGCCCCAGCATTTT. This translates into CASSNSYSKFFSNQPQHF. Full variable domain (rest looked up from reference TRBV7-8 and TRBJ1-5): GAGVSQSPRYKVAKRGQDVALRCDPISGHVSLFWYQQALGQGPEFLTYFQNEAQLDKSGLPSDRFFAERPEGSVSTLKIQRTQQEDSAVYLCASSNSYSKFFSNQPQHFGDGTRLSIL.

This chain joins TRBV6-5 and TRBJ1-5; unclear D gene. The CDR3 runs 15 residues. Deletions cut 6 bases from V and 4 bases from J, with 16 bases between. From germline, CDR1 is MNHEY and CDR2 SVGAGI. CDR3 sequence: CASRPAVVKNQPQHF. CDR3 coding DNA: TGTGCCAGCAGACCCGCGGTGGTTAAGAATCAGCCCCAGCATTTT.

The V and J genes are TRBV5-1 and TRBJ1-1; D call uncertain. The CDR3 is made up of 14 amino acids. CDR1 is SGHRS, CDR2 YFSETQ, per germline. V lost 0 bases to trimming and J lost 2 bases, with 8 bases between them. The CDR3 DNA is TGCGCCAGCAGCTTGGGGCCGCATAACACTGAAGCTTTCTTT. It specifies CASSLGPHNTEAFF.

This clone was found a few times. The gene calls are TRBV7-6 and TRBJ2-1; 13 nucleotides agree with TRBD2. CDR1 is SGHVS and CDR2 is FNYEAQ in the germline V gene. This CDR3 has 14 residues. Trimming cost V 5 bases and J 12 bases; bases outside gene matches: 7. CDR3 DNA sequence: TGTGCCAGCAGCCCTGGGACTAGCGGGAAAGGGCAGTTCTTC. This sequence encodes CASSPGTSGKGQFF.

The V gene is TRBV25-1, the J gene TRBJ2-1, with 8 positions matching TRBD2. J was trimmed by 6 bases and V by 0 bases; bases with no gene match: 7. The CDR3 totals 16 residues. Germline-derived CDR1 and CDR2 are MGHDK and SYGVNS. This CDR3 reads CASSEYLTSAPNEQFF. The DNA of the CDR3 is TGTGCCAGCAGTGAATATTTGACTAGCGCTCCCAATGAGCAGTTCTTC.

The rearrangement joins TRBV6-5 to TRBJ1-2; 7 bases are shared with TRBD1. Looked up from germline, CDR1 is MNHEY and CDR2 is SVGAGI. The CDR3 covers 16 residues. V trimming: 0 bases; J trimming: 4 bases; junction bases outside the gene matches: 8. The CDR3 loop reads CASSYSFGDRPYGYTF. The CDR3 coding sequence is TGTGCCAGCAGTTACTCGTTCGGGGACAGACCCTATGGCTACACCTTC.

CDR3 bases: TGTGCCAGTAATTTGGCCCTAGGGAACACTGAAGCTTTCTTT. Amino acid sequence: CASNLALGNTEAFF. This chain joins TRBV19 and TRBJ1-1, with D unresolved. CDR3 length: 14 residues. Germline V gene lookup returns CDR1 LNHDA and CDR2 SQIVND (reference sequence). Trimming removed 7 bases at V and 1 base at J, with 13 bases between. The full variable domain, with the rest looked up from reference TRBV19 and TRBJ1-1, is DGGITQSPKYLFRKEGQNVTLSCEQNLNHDAMYWYRQDPGQGLRLIYYSQIVNDFQKGDIAEGYSVSREKKESFPLTVTSAQKNPTAFYLCASNLALGNTEAFFGQGTRLTVV.

The V gene is TRBV7-3, the J gene TRBJ2-7, with D perhaps given as TRBD1 or TRBD2 (5 bases each). V gave up 5 bases and J gave up 2 bases, with 13 bases separating them. This CDR3 contains 14 residues. The germline CDR1 and CDR2 sequences are SGHTA and FQGTGA. CDR3 coding DNA: TGTGCCAGCAGCCCCCTCCCGGGACCCTACGAGCAGTACTTC. Protein product: CASSPLPGPYEQYF.

V gene TRBV5-1 combines with J gene TRBJ2-7; D may be TRBD1 or TRBD2 (5 bases each). Germline-derived CDR1 and CDR2 are SGHRS and YFSETQ. Trimming shortened V by 0 bases and J by 5 bases, and 9 bases separated the two germline ends. This CDR3 region has 13 residues. The CDR3, as DNA: TGCGCCAGCAGCTTGGTCGGGGCCCACGAGCAGTACTTC. Translation: CASSLVGAHEQYF.

This sequence joins TRBV9 and TRBJ2-3; perhaps TRBD2 as D (5 bases). CDR3 length equals 14 residues. Per germline, CDR1 SGDLS and CDR2 YYNGEE. Trimming cost V 3 bases and J 1 base, with 9 bases left between them. CDR3 amino acids: CASSGGRRTDTQYF. As DNA, the CDR3 is TGTGCCAGCAGCGGCGGGCGGCGCACAGATACGCAGTATTTT.

This clone was detected once. This rearrangement joins TRBV7-9 to TRBJ1-2, with D maybe TRBD1 (5 bases). The germline CDR1 and CDR2 sequences are SEHNR and FQNEAQ (reference sequence). The CDR3 is 14 amino acids. V was pared by 1 base and J by 4 bases, with 10 bases between. This CDR3 reads CASSLEEGFYGYTF. The CDR3 nucleotides read TGTGCCAGCAGCTTAGAGGAGGGGTTCTATGGCTACACCTTC.

The CDR3 loop reads CASKGQVGDTQYF. The CDR3 nucleotides read TGCGCCAGCAAGGGACAGGTAGGAGATACGCAGTATTTT. The chain carries TRBV5-1 and TRBJ2-3; 8 bases agree with TRBD1. The V and J ends lost 6 bases and 5 bases, in that order; junction bases with no gene match: 5. CDR1 is SGHRS, CDR2 YFSETQ, per germline. This CDR3 spans 13 amino acids.

The chain carries TRBV5-1 and TRBJ1-1; possible D gene TRBD1, 5 bases. Deletions cut 4 bases from V and 11 bases from J, with 18 bases between. CDR1 is SGHRS, CDR2 YFSETQ, per germline. The CDR3 totals 13 residues. The CDR3 nucleotides are TGCGCCAGCAGCGCGGGACGAGGAGGGGCCGCTTTCTTT. It is translated as CASSAGRGGAAFF.

This clone was detected a few times. The V gene is TRBV28, the J gene TRBJ1-5; D possibly corresponds to TRBD1 (6 bases). The V and J ends lost 8 bases and 3 bases respectively, with 11 bases between them. The CDR3 has 13 residues. Germline V gene data show CDR1 as MDHEN and CDR2 as SYDVKM. The CDR3 DNA reads TGTGCCAGCTTTAGGGGGTTCAATCAGCCCCAGCATTTT. Translating it yields CASFRGFNQPQHF.

The gene calls are TRBV7-2 and TRBJ2-5; the D gene is possibly TRBD2 (6 bases). Germline CDR1 is SGHTA and CDR2 is FQGNSA. There are 13 residues in the CDR3. V dropped 1 base and J dropped 5 bases, with 8 bases sitting between them. The CDR3, as DNA: TGTGCCAGCAGCTTAGGGCTAGCGGAGACCCAGTACTTC. Translated, it gives CASSLGLAETQYF.

The chain links TRBV18 to TRBJ2-7; D call uncertain. The length of the CDR3 is 11 residues. V gave up 5 bases and J gave up 2 bases, with 4 bases separating them. Germline CDR1 and CDR2: KGHSH and LQKENI. CDR3 nucleotide sequence: TGTGCCAGCTCAGACGCCTACGAGCAGTACTTC. This codes for CASSDAYEQYF.

The chain combines TRBV5-1 with TRBJ2-1; D ambiguous. The CDR3 length is 12 residues. Germline lookup yields CDR1 SGHRS and CDR2 YFSETQ. The V gene lost 0 bases and the J gene lost 8 bases, with 6 bases spanning the gap. The CDR3 region is CASSLGVYEQFF. In nucleotides, the CDR3 is TGCGCCAGCAGCTTGGGGGTTTATGAGCAGTTCTTC.

This rearrangement joins TRBV7-2 to TRBJ2-2; the match to TRBD2 covers 7 bases. J lost 6 bases, V lost 4 bases, and 5 bases had no gene match. The germline V gene encodes CDR1 SGHTA and CDR2 FQGNSA. This CDR3 contains 14 residues. The CDR3 is CASSSWAGAGELFF. The CDR3 coding sequence is TGTGCCAGCAGCTCCTGGGCGGGGGCCGGGGAGCTGTTTTTT.

This chain connects TRBV2 to TRBJ2-7; D possibly corresponds to TRBD1 (6 bases). V was trimmed by 8 bases and J by 6 bases, leaving 14 bases between them. The CDR3 covers 12 residues. The germline V gene has CDR1 SNHLY and CDR2 FYNNEI. The CDR3 bases are TGTGCCAGCCAAGTACAGGGTGCCGAGCAGTACTTC. Translating it yields CASQVQGAEQYF.

This chain joins TRBV2 and TRBJ2-1; D gene ambiguous. Germline assignment: CDR1 SNHLY and CDR2 FYNNEI. The V gene lost 6 bases and the J gene lost 9 bases, with 9 bases spanning the gap. The CDR3 sequence is 11 residues long. CDR3 residues: CASRSFSEQFF. The CDR3 DNA sequence: TGTGCCAGCAGGTCGTTCAGTGAGCAGTTCTTC. Variable domain in full (rest from reference TRBV2 and TRBJ2-1): EPEVTQTPSHQVTQMGQEVILRCVPISNHLYFYWYRQILGQKVEFLVSFYNNEISEKSEIFDDQFSVERPDGSNFTLKIRSTKLEDSAMYFCASRSFSEQFFGPGTRLTVL.

V usage is TRBV11-2 and J usage is TRBJ2-3, with unresolved D. The CDR3 is 13 residues long. Germline V gene lookup returns CDR1 SGHAT and CDR2 FQNNGV. V was trimmed by 4 bases and J by 3 bases, leaving 8 bases between them. The DNA for the CDR3 is TGTGCCAGCAGCTCCTTTGGTACAGATACGCAGTATTTT. Its protein product is CASSSFGTDTQYF.

The chain uses TRBV18 and TRBJ2-7, with a tentative D call TRBD1 (6 bases). Germline V gives CDR1 KGHSH, CDR2 LQKENI. The CDR3 runs 15 residues. V dropped 5 bases and J dropped 3 bases, with 17 bases sitting between them. The CDR3 sequence: CASSAQGEAFYEQYF. CDR3 coding DNA: TGTGCCAGCTCAGCACAGGGAGAAGCGTTCTACGAGCAGTACTTC. Filled out from reference TRBV18 and TRBJ2-7, the complete variable domain reads NAGVMQNPRHLVRRRGQEARLRCSPMKGHSHVYWYRQLPEEGLKFMVYLQKENIIDESGMPKERFSAEFPKEGPSILRIQQVVRGDSAAYFCASSAQGEAFYEQYFGPGTRLTVT.

V gene TRBV6-6 combines with J gene TRBJ1-1; D is undetermined. The length of the CDR3 is 13 residues. Trimming stripped 6 bases from V and 1 base from J, with 9 bases between. From germline, CDR1 is MNHNY and CDR2 SVGAGI (reference sequence). CDR3 residues: CASRYPTNTEAFF. The CDR3 region has the DNA TGTGCCAGCAGATATCCAACGAACACTGAAGCTTTCTTT.

This clone was seen just once. The chain combines TRBV7-2 with TRBJ2-3; D uncertain. V was cut by 1 base and J by 9 bases, with 2 bases left in between. The CDR3 runs 10 residues. Looked up from germline, CDR1 is SGHTA and CDR2 is FQGNSA. The DNA of the CDR3 is TGTGCCAGCAGCTTAGTCACGCAGTATTTT. Its protein product is CASSLVTQYF.

V is TRBV28 and J is TRBJ2-7, with D unresolved. Trimming stripped 5 bases from V and 0 bases from J, with 11 bases between. Germline V gives CDR1 MDHEN, CDR2 SYDVKM. This CDR3 is built from 14 residues. The CDR3 region is CASSIPLVSYEQYF. Written as DNA, the CDR3 is TGTGCCAGCAGTATTCCACTTGTCTCCTACGAGCAGTACTTC.

The chain has TRBV19 and TRBJ2-6; D ambiguous. CDR1 is LNHDA and CDR2 is SQIVND in the germline V gene (reference sequence). This CDR3 contains 16 residues. V dropped 7 bases and J dropped 2 bases, with 15 bases sitting between them. DNA of the CDR3: TGTGCCAGTACCAAGCTGACGGGTACTGGGGCCAACGTCCTGACTTTC. It specifies CASTKLTGTGANVLTF.

The chain joins TRBV18 to TRBJ2-3, with 8 bases fitting TRBD2. Germline V gives CDR1 KGHSH, CDR2 LQKENI. This CDR3 has 15 residues. The ends lost 3 bases at V and 2 bases at J; junction bases unmatched: 4. CDR3 protein: CASSPGLGDTDTQYF. As DNA, the CDR3 is TGTGCCAGCTCACCGGGACTAGGAGACACAGATACGCAGTATTTT.

This clone turned up a few times. The rearrangement links TRBV6-4 to TRBJ1-1; D remains ambiguous. CDR3 length equals 13 residues. Germline V gene lookup returns CDR1 MRHNA and CDR2 SNTAGT. V shed 2 bases and J shed 1 base, with 5 bases lying between them. The CDR3 loop reads CASSDRPNTEAFF. CDR3 bases: TGTGCCAGCAGTGACAGGCCGAACACTGAAGCTTTCTTT.

The rearrangement joins TRBV19 to TRBJ2-3, with 9 bases lining up with TRBD2. The CDR3 loop spans 14 amino acids. Per the germline V gene, CDR1 is LNHDA and CDR2 is SQIVND (reference sequence). V was pared by 6 bases and J by 7 bases, with 8 bases of the junction left unmatched. The CDR3 nucleotides read TGTGCCAGTAGATCTGGCGGGAGGGGCAATACGCAGTATTTT. Encoded protein: CASRSGGRGNTQYF.

In its sample, this clone was seen a few times. The chain uses TRBV18 and TRBJ2-7; no clear D. The germline gives CDR1 KGHSH, CDR2 LQKENI. V was clipped by 2 bases and J by 0 bases, with 2 bases between them. The CDR3 sequence is 12 residues long. The CDR3 DNA is TGTGCCAGCTCACCAGTCTCCTACGAGCAGTACTTC. Translated, it gives CASSPVSYEQYF.